The entry below gives a single T cell receptor (beta chain) sequence along with its context. The data stem from a study of control samples from healthy donors and cancer patients. The assay was immunoSEQ multiplex PCR, and TCRdb's table has in-frame clones only and misses some. Here the sample spans some 49,000 clones, 65% to 90% being singletons. This clonotype was obtained from a woman aged 45-65 years with lung cancer. Sequences were obtained from PBMCs.

The CDR3 nucleotides are TGTGCCAGCAGTTCCGGGACAGGCACTGGAATTTGGAAACTGTTTTTT. Translated: CASSSGTGTGIWKLFF. This rearrangement joins TRBV7-9 to TRBJ1-4; 8 nucleotides match TRBD1. CDR3 length: 16 residues. V lost 6 bases to trimming and J lost 11 bases; unmatched junction nucleotides: 17. Germline V lookup: CDR1 SEHNR, CDR2 FQNEAQ (reference sequence).